This T cell receptor beta chain was sequenced in a study of T cell responses to AZD1222 COVID-19 vaccine. General study points: Only 5 or 6 people who got AZD1222 tested seropositive at baseline. Repertoires were sampled only after the peak T cell response.

The data were produced by immunoSEQ multiplex PCR, yet TCRdb's version contains in-frame clones alone and is incomplete. This table has fewer than 200,000 clones, about 92% appearing once. Notes on this clone: Its antigen is not identified.

There are 14 residues in the CDR3. The V gene's germline CDR1 is LNHDA and CDR2 SQIVND (reference sequence). V was pared by 5 bases and J by 1 base, with 11 bases between. This chain connects TRBV19 to TRBJ1-1, with TRBD1 as a possible D gene (5 bases). The clonotype originates from an adult in good health. The sample here was peripheral blood, taken on day 0 of AZD1222 vaccination. CDR3 sequence reads: CASSLDGGNTEAFF. The CDR3 nucleotides read TGTGCCAGTAGTCTCGACGGGGGGAACACTGAAGCTTTCTTT. Variable domain in full (rest from reference TRBV19 and TRBJ1-1): DGGITQSPKYLFRKEGQNVTLSCEQNLNHDAMYWYRQDPGQGLRLIYYSQIVNDFQKGDIAEGYSVSREKKESFPLTVTSAQKNPTAFYLCASSLDGGNTEAFFGQGTRLTVV.